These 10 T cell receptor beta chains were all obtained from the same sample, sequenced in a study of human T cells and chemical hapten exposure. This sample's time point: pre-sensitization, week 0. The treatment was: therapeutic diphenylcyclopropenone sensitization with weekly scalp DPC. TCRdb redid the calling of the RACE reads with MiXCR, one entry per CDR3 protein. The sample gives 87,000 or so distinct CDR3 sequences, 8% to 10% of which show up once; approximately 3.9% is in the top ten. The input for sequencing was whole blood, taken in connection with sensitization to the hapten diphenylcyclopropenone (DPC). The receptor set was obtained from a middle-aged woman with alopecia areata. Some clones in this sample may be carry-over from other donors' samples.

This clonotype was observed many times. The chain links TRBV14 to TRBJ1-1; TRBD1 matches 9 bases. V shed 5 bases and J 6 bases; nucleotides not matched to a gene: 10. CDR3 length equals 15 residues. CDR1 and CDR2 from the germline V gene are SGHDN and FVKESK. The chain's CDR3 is CASSSGQGIFAEAFF. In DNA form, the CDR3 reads TGTGCCAGCAGCTCGGGACAGGGTATCTTCGCTGAAGCTTTCTTT.

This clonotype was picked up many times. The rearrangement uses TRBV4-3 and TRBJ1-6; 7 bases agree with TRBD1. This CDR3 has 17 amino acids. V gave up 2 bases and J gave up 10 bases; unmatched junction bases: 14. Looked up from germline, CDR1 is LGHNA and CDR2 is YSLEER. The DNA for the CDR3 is TGCGCCAGCAGCCAAATACCGGGTACAGGGGATCGGTCACCCCTCCACTTT. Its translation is CASSQIPGTGDRSPLHF.

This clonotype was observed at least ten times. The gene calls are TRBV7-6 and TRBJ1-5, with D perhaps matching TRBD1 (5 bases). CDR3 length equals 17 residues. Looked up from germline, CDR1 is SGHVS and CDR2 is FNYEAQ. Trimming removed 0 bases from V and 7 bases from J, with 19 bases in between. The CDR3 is CASSLAPGGQGGQPQHF. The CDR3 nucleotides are TGTGCCAGCAGCTTAGCGCCGGGTGGGCAGGGAGGCCAGCCCCAGCATTTT.

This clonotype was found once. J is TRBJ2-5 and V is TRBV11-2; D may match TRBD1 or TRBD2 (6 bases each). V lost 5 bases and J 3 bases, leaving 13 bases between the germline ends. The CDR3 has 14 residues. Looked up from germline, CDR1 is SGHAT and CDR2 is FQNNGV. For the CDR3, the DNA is TGTGCCAGCAGCCGGGGGCTAACCGAAGAGACCCAGTACTTC. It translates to CASSRGLTEETQYF.

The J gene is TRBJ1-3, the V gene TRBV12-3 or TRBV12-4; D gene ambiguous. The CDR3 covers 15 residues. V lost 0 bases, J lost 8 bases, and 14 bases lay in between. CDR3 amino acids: CASSLAGSYGDTIYF. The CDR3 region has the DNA TGTGCCAGCAGTTTAGCAGGGAGCTACGGGGACACCATATATTTT.

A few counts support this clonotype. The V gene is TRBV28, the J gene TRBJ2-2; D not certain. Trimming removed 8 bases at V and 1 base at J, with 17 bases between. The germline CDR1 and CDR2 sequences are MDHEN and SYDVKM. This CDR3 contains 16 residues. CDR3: CASGPSRFLNTGELFF. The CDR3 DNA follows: TGTGCCAGCGGGCCTTCCCGTTTTCTGAACACCGGGGAGCTGTTTTTT.

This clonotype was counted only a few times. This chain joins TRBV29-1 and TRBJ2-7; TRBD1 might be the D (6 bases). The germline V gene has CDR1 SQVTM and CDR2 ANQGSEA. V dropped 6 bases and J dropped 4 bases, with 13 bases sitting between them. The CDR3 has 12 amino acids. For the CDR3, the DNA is TGCAGCGTCGCACAGGGTATTTACGAGCAGTACTTC. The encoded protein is CSVAQGIYEQYF.

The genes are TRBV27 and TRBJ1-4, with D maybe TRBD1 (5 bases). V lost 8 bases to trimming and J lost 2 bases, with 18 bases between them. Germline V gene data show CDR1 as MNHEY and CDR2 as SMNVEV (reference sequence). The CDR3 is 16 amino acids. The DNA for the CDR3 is TGTGCCAGCGCCTATGGTGAGGGGTGGACTAATGAAAAACTGTTTTTT. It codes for CASAYGEGWTNEKLFF.

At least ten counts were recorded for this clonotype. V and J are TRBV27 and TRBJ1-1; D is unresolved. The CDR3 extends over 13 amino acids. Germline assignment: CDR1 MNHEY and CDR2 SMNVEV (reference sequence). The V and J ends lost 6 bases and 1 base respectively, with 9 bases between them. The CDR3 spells CASSLGRNTEAFF. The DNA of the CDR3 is TGTGCCAGCAGCTTAGGTAGGAACACTGAAGCTTTCTTT.

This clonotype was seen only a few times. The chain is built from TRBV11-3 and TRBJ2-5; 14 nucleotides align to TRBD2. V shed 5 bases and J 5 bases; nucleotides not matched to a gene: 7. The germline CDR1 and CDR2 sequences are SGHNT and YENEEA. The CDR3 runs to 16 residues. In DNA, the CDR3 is TGTGCCAGCAGCAAAGGGACTAGCGGGGGTTGGGAGACCCAGTACTTC. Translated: CASSKGTSGGWETQYF.